This T cell receptor beta chain was recovered during a study of Ad26.COV2.S vaccination and SARS-CoV-2 variants. Germline V gives CDR1 MNHEY, CDR2 SVGAGI. The CDR3 is 15 amino acids. Germline trimming cut 0 bases from V and 2 bases from J; bases unmatched to any gene: 2. Sequencing used immunoSEQ multiplex PCR; TCRdb keeps in-frame clones, though not all of them. The sample lists around 350,000 clones, about 90% seen once, with about 3.9% in the top ten. On this clone itself: As yet, its antigen is unknown.

Regarding the study as a whole: Comparability of non-spike TCR breadth was observed across vaccine and placebo recipients.

This chain uses TRBV6-5 with TRBJ2-7, with 9 positions matching TRBD1. Sequencing was performed on peripheral blood, taken after recovery from COVID-19. The sequence was collected from a human donor who had recovered from COVID-19. The CDR3 bases are TGTGCCAGCAGTTACTCAGGGACAGGGCCCTACGAGCAGTACTTC. This gives the protein CASSYSGTGPYEQYF.